This T cell receptor beta chain was recovered during a study of tumor-infiltrating lymphocytes in primary liver carcinoma. This clonotype was seen many times. Unsorted bulk tissue, about 17-34 mg of it, served as the source for co-extraction of RNA and DNA. Samples were taken from five separate regions (per tumor). TCR beta cDNA came from about 500 ng total RNA, primed with a constant-region primer. Three nested multiplex PCR rounds, a slightly modified ARM-PCR, produced the libraries for TCR beta. TCRdb ran MiXCR on the multiplex PCR reads and lists one entry per CDR3 protein. The sample has fewer than 250,000 distinct CDR3 sequences, approximately 80% seen once. The TCR was taken from a man aged 40-49 years with primary liver carcinoma and hepatitis B virus infection. The sample was tumor tissue from primary liver carcinoma.

The CDR3 DNA is TGTGCCTGGAGTGGTTCGAACGGTGAAAAACTGTTTTTT. Protein: CAWSGSNGEKLFF. The chain is built from TRBV30 and TRBJ1-4; D not certain. This CDR3 has 13 residues. Trimming cost V 1 base and J 7 bases, with 10 bases left between them. Germline V gene sequence: CDR1 GTSNPN, CDR2 SVGIG (reference sequence).